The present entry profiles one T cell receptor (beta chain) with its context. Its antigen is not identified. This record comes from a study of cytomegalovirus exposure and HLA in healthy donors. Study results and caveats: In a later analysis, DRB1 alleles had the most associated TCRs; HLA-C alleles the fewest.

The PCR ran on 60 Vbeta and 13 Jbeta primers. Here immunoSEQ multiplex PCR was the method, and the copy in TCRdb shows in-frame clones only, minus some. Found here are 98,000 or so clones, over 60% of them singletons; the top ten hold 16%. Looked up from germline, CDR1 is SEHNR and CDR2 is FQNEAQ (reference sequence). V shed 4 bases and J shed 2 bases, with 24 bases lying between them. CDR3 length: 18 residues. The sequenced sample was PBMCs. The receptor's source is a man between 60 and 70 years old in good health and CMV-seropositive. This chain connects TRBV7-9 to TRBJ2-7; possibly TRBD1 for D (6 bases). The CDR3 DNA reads TGTGCCAGCAGCTCATCAGGACAGTCTTCGCTTTCCACCTACGAGCAGTACTTC. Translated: CASSSSGQSSLSTYEQYF.